Below are 7 T cell receptor beta chains sequenced from a single sample in a study of spatial heterogeneity in lung cancer. TCRdb re-called the 5' RACE reads through MiXCR, storing one row per CDR3 protein. The sample lists 90,000 or so distinct CDR3 sequences, roughly 9.5% occurring once. Time point here: sample taken at primary tumor resection. Sequencing covered unsorted whole RNA taken from tumor, nontumor lung or frozen PBMC. Sequencing was performed on PBMCs, taken at surgery. The receptors were gathered from a male donor with early-stage non-small cell lung cancer.

Ten or more counts support this clonotype. The chain links TRBV9 to TRBJ2-3; perhaps TRBD2 as D (5 bases). The germline gives CDR1 SGDLS, CDR2 YYNGEE. V was shortened by 2 bases and J by 2 bases, with 9 bases between the two germline ends. There are 14 residues in the CDR3. The CDR3 sequence is CASSVGVLTDTQYF. The CDR3 DNA is TGTGCCAGCAGCGTCGGGGTCCTCACAGATACGCAGTATTTT. Supplemented by reference TRBV9 and TRBJ2-3, the full variable domain reads DSGVTQTPKHLITATGQRVTLRCSPRSGDLSVYWYQQSLDQGLQFLIQYYNGEERAKGNILERFSAQQFPDLHSELNLSSLELGDSALYFCASSVGVLTDTQYFGPGTRLTVL.

This clonotype has just a few counts. The chain joins TRBV29-1 to TRBJ2-2; D possibly matches TRBD1 or TRBD2 (6 bases each). With 6 bases removed from V and 2 bases from J, the gap between germline ends came to 13 bases. This CDR3 contains 14 residues. Germline V gives CDR1 SQVTM, CDR2 ANQGSEA. CDR3 nucleotide sequence: TGCAGCGTCACAGGGAGGTTAAACACCGGGGAGCTGTTTTTT. It encodes CSVTGRLNTGELFF.

This clonotype was seen more than once but under ten times. The chain couples TRBV9 to TRBJ2-7, with a weak D call TRBD2 (6 bases). The V gene lost 0 bases and the J gene lost 4 bases, with 11 bases spanning the gap. The CDR3 consists of 14 residues. CDR1 and CDR2 from the germline V gene are SGDLS and YYNGEE. CDR3 DNA sequence: TGTGCCAGCAGCGTAGGTGAGGGGAGGTACGAGCAGTACTTC. Translating it yields CASSVGEGRYEQYF.

This clonotype was counted at least ten times. The chain links TRBV20-1 to TRBJ1-2, with D hard to call. The CDR3 is 14 amino acids. The ends were cut back, 3 bases at V and 4 bases at J, with 15 bases in the middle. Germline assignment: CDR1 DFQATT and CDR2 SNEGSKA (reference sequence). The CDR3 here is CSASPSKAAYGYTF. CDR3 nucleotides: TGCAGTGCTAGCCCTTCCAAAGCGGCCTATGGCTACACCTTC.

This clonotype was found many times. The gene calls are TRBV28 and TRBJ2-7, with 7 bases identical to TRBD2. Germline CDR1 reads MDHEN; CDR2 reads SYDVKM. The CDR3 length is 12 residues. J was trimmed by 3 bases and V by 5 bases; bases with no gene match: 1. CDR3 loop: CASSLAVYEQYF. The DNA of the CDR3 is TGTGCCAGCAGTCTAGCGGTCTACGAGCAGTACTTC.

The chain uses TRBV7-3 and TRBJ2-3, with D tentatively TRBD1 (6 bases). V shed 8 bases and J shed 2 bases, with 11 bases lying between them. The CDR3 contains 13 residues. Germline CDR1 is SGHTA and CDR2 is FQGTGA. The CDR3: CASSQGNTDTQYF. The CDR3 DNA follows: TGTGCCAGCTCGCAGGGGAACACAGATACGCAGTATTTT.

The chain couples TRBV9 to TRBJ2-3, with no clear D. Germline V gives CDR1 SGDLS, CDR2 YYNGEE. The CDR3 sequence is 16 residues long. Trimming removed 0 bases from V and 2 bases from J, with 13 bases in between. The CDR3 coding sequence is TGTGCCAGCAGCGTAGGAACGGTACACGCCACAGATACGCAGTATTTT. It is translated as CASSVGTVHATDTQYF.